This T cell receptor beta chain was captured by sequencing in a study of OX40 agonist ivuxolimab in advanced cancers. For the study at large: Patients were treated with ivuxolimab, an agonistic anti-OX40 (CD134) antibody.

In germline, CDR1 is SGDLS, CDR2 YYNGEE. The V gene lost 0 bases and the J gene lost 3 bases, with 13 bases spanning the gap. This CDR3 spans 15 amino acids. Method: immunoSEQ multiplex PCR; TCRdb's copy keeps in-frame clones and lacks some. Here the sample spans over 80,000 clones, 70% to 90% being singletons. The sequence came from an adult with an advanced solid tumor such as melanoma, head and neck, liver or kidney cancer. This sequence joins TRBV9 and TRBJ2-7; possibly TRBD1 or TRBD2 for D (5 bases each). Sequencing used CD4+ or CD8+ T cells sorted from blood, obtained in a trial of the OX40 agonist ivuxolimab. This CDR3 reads CASSVDGTPYYEQYF. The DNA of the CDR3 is TGTGCCAGCAGCGTAGACGGGACCCCCTACTACGAGCAGTACTTC.